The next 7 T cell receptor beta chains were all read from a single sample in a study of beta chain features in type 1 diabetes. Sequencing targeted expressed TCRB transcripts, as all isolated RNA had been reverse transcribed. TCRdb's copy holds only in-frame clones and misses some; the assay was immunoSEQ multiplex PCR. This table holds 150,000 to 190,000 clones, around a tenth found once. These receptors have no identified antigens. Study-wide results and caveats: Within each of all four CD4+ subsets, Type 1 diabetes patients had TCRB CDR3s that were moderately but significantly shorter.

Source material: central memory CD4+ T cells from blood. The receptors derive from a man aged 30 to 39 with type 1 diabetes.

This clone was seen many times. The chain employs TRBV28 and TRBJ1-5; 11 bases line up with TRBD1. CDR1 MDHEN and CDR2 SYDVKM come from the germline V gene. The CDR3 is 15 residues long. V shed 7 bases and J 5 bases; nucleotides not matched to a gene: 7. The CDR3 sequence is CASMRGQGEYQPQHF. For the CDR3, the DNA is TGTGCCAGCATGAGGGGACAGGGGGAGTATCAGCCCCAGCATTTT.

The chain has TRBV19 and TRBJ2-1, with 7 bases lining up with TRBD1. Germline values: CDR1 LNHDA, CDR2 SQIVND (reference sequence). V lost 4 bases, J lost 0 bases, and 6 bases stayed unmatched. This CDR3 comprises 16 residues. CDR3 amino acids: CASSRTGITSYNEQFF. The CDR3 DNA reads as TGTGCCAGTAGTAGGACAGGTATAACCTCCTACAATGAGCAGTTCTTC.

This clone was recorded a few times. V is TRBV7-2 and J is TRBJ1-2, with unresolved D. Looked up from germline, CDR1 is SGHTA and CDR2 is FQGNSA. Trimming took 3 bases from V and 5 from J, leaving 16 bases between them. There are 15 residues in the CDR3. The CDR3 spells CASSLGVTELYGYTF. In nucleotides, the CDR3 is TGTGCCAGCAGCTTGGGCGTAACGGAACTTTATGGCTACACCTTC.

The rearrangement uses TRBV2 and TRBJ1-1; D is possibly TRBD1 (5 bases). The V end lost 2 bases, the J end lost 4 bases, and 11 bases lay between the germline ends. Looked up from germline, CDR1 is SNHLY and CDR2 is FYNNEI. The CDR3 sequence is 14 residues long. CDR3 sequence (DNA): TGTGCCAGCAGTGAACAGGGTGTATTCACTGAAGCTTTCTTT. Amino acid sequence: CASSEQGVFTEAFF.

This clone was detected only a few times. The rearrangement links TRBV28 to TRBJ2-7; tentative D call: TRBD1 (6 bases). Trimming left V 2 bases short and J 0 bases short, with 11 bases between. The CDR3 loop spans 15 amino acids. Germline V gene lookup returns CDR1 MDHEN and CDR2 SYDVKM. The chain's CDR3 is CASSLPAGASYEQYF. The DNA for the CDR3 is TGTGCCAGCAGTTTACCTGCAGGGGCCTCCTACGAGCAGTACTTC.

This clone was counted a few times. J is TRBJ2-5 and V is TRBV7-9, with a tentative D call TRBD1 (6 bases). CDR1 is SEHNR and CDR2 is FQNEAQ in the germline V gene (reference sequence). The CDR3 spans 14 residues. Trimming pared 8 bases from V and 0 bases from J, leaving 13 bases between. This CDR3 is CASARAGDQETQYF. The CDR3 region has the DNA TGTGCCAGCGCACGAGCAGGGGACCAAGAGACCCAGTACTTC.

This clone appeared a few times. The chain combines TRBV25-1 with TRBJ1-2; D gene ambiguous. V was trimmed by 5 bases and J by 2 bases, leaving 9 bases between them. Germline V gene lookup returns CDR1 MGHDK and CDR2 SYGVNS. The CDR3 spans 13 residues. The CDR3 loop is CASSLGGNYGYTF. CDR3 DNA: TGTGCCAGCAGTTTAGGCGGAAACTATGGCTACACCTTC.